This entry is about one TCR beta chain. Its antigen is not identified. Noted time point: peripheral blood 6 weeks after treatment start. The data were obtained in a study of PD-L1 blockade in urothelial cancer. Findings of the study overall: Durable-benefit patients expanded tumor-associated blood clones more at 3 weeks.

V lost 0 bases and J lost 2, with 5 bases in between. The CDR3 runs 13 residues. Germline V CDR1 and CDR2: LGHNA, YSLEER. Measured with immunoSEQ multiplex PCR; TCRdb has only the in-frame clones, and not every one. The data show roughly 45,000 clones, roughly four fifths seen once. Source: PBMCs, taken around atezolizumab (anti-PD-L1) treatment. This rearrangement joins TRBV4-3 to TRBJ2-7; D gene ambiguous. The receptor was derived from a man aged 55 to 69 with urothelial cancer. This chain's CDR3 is CASSQDLTYEQYF. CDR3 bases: TGCGCCAGCAGCCAAGATCTAACCTACGAGCAGTACTTC.